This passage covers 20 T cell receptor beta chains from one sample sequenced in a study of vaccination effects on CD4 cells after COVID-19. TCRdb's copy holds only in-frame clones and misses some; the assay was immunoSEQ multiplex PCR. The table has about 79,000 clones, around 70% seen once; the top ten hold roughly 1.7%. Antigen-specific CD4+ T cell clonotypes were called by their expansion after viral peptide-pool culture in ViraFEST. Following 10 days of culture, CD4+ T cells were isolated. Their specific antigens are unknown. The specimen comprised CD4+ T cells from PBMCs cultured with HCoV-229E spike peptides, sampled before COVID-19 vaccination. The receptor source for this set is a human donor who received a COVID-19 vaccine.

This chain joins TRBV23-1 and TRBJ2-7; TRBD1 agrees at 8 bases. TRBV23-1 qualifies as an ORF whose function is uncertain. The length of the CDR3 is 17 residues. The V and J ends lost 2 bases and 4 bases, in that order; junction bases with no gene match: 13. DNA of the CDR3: TGCGCCAGCAGTCAAACGGCCCCGGGACAGGCTGAGTACGAGCAGTACGTC. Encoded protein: CASSQTAPGQAEYEQYV.

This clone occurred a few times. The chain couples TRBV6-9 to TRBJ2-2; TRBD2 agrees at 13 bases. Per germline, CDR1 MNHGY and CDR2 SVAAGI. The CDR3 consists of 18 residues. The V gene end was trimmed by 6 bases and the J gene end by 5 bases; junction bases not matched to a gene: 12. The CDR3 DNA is TGTGCCAGCAGCTGTCCTCCGGGACTAGCGGGGCGGACCGGGGAGCTGTTTTTT. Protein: CASSCPPGLAGRTGELFF.

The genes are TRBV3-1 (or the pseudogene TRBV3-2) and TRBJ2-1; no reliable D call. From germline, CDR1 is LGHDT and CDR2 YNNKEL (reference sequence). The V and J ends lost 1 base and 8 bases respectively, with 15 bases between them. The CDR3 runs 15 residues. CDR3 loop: CASSQGPGFIHEQFF. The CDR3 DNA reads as TGTGCCAGCAGCCAAGGACCCGGGTTTATCCATGAGCAGTTCTTC.

CDR3: CASSRGTSGGRTDTQYF. CDR3 nucleotide sequence: TGTGCCAGCAGCCGCGGGACTAGCGGGGGCCGCACAGATACGCAGTATTTT. The J gene is TRBJ2-3, the V gene TRBV3-1 (or the pseudogene TRBV3-2), with 14 bases identical to TRBD2. Trimming cost V 4 bases and J 1 base; bases outside gene matches: 4. Germline V CDR1 and CDR2: LGHDT, YNNKEL (reference sequence). CDR3 length: 17 amino acids.

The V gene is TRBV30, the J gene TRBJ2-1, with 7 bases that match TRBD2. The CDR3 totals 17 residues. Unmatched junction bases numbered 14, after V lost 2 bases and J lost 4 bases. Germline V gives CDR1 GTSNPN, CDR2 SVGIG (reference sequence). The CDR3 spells CAWSYRMGGEAYNEQFF. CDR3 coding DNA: TGTGCCTGGAGTTACCGTATGGGGGGGGAGGCTTACAATGAGCAGTTCTTC.

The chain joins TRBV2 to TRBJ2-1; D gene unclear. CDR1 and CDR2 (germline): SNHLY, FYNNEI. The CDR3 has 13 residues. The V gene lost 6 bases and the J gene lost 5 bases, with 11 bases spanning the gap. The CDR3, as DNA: TGTGCCAGCAGAGTGGAACGGGACAATGAGCAGTTCTTC. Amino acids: CASRVERDNEQFF.

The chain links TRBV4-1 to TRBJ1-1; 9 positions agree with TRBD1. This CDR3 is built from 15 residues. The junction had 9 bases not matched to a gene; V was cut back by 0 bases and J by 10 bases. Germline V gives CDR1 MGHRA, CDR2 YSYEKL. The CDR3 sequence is CASSQDPGTGSSAFF. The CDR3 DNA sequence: TGCGCCAGCAGCCAAGATCCCGGGACAGGGTCCTCAGCTTTCTTT.

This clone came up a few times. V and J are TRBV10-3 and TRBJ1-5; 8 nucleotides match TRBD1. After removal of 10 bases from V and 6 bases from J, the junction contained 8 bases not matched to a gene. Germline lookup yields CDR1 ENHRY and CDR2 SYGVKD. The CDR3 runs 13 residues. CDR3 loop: CATWTGRGQPQHF. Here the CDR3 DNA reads TGTGCCACCTGGACAGGGAGGGGTCAGCCCCAGCATTTT.

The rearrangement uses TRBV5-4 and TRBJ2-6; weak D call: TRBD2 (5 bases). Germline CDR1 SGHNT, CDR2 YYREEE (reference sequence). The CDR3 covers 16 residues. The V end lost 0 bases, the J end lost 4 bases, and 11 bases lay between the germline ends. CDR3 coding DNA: TGTGCCAGCAGCTTGGCGGGGTCGCGCGGGGCCAACGTCCTGACTTTC. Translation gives CASSLAGSRGANVLTF.

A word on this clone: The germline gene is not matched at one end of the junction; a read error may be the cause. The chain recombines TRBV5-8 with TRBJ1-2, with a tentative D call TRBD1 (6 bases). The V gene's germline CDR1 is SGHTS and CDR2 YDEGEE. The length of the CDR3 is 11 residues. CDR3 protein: CASSSMDRFIF. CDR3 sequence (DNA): TGTGCCAGCAGCTCCATGGACAGATTTATTTTC.

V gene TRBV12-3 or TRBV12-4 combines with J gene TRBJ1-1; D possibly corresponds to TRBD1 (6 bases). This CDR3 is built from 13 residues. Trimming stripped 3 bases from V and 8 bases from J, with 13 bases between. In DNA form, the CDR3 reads TGTGCCAGCAGTTTTGGGGGCGGGTTCGAAGCTTTCTTT. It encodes CASSFGGGFEAFF.

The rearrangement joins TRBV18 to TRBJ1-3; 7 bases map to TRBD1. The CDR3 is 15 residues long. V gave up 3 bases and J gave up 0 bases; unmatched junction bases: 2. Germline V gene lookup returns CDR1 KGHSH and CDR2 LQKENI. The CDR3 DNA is TGTGCCAGCTCACCCTCAGGGGGCTCTGGAAACACCATATATTTT. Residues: CASSPSGGSGNTIYF.

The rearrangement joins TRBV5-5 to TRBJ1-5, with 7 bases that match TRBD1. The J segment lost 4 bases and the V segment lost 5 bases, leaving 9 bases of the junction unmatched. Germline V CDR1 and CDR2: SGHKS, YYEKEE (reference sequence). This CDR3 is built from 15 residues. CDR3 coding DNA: TGTGCCAGCAGATATGACAGGGCCACTAATCAGCCCCAGCATTTT. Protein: CASRYDRATNQPQHF. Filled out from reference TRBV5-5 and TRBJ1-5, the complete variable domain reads DAGVTQSPTHLIKTRGQQVTLRCSPISGHKSVSWYQQVLGQGPQFIFQYYEKEERGRGNFPDRFSARQFPNYSSELNVNALLLGDSALYLCASRYDRATNQPQHFGDGTRLSIL.

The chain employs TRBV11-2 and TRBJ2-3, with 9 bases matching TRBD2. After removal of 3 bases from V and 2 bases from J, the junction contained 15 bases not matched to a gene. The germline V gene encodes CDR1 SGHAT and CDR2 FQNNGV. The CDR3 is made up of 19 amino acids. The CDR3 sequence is CASSFRRASGDAFTDTQYF. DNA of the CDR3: TGTGCCAGCAGCTTTCGTAGGGCTAGCGGGGATGCTTTCACAGATACGCAGTATTTT.

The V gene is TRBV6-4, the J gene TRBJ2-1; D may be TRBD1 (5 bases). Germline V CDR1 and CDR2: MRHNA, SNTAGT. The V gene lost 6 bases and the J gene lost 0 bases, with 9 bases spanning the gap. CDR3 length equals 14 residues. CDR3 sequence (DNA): TGTGCCAGCAGGCCCACAGGCTCCTACAATGAGCAGTTCTTC. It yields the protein CASRPTGSYNEQFF.

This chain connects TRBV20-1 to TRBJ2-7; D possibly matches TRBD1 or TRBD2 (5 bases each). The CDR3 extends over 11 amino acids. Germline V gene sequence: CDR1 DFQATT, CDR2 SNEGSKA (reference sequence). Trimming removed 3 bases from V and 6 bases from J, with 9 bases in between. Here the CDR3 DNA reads TGCAGTGCTAGTGGGGGTTCCGAGCAGTACGTC. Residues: CSASGGSEQYV.

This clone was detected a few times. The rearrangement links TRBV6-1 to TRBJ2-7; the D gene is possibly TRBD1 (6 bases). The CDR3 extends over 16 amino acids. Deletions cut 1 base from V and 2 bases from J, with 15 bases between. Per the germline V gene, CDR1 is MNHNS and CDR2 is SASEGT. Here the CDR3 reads CASSEVTGWGPYEQYV. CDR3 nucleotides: TGTGCCAGCAGTGAAGTAACAGGGTGGGGACCCTACGAGCAGTACGTC.

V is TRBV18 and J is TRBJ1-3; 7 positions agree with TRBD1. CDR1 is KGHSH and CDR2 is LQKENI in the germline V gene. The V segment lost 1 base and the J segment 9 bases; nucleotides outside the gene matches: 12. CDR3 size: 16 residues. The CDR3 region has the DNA TGTGCCAGCTCACCACAAACAGGGGCAGCGCGCATCACCATATATTTT. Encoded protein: CASSPQTGAARITIYF.

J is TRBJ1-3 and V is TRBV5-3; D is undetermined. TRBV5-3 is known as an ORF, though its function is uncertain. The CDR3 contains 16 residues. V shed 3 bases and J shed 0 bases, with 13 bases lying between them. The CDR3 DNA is TGTGCCAGAAGCTATGGCGAAGACTCCTCTGGAAACACCATATATTTT. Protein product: CARSYGEDSSGNTIYF.

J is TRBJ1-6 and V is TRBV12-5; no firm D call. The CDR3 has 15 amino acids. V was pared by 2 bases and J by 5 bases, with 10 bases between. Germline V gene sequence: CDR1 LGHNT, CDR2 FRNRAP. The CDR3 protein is CASGLYQVDNSPLHF. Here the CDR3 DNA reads TGTGCTAGTGGTTTGTACCAGGTGGATAATTCACCCCTCCACTTT.